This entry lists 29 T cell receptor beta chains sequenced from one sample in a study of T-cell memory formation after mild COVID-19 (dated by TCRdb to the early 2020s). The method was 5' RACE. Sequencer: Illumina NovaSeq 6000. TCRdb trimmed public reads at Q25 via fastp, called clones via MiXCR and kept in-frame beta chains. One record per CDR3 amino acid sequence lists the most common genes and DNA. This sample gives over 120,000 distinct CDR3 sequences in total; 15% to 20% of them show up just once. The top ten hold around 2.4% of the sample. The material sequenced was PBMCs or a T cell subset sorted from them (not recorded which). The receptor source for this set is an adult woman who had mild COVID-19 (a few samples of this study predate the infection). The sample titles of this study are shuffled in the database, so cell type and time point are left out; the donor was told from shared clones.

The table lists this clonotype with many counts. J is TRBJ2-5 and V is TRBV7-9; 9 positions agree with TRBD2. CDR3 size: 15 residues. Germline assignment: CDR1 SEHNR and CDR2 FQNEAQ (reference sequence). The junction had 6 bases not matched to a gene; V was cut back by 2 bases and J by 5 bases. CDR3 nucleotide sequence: TGTGCCAGCAGCTTATGGCTAGCGGGGACGGAGACCCAGTACTTC. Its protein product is CASSLWLAGTETQYF.

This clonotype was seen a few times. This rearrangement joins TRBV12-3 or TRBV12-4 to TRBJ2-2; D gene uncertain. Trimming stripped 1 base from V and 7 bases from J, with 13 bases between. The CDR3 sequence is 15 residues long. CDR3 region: CASSLVPKDRGELFF. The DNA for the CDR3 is TGTGCCAGCAGTTTAGTCCCGAAGGACCGCGGGGAGCTGTTTTTT.

The DNA of the CDR3 is TGTGCCATCAGTGGTTGGACTAGCGGGCAAGAGACCCAGTACTTC. It encodes CAISGWTSGQETQYF. The gene calls are TRBV10-3 and TRBJ2-5; 11 bases line up with TRBD2. Trimming removed 4 bases from V and 2 bases from J; junction bases left unmatched: 3. Germline lookup yields CDR1 ENHRY and CDR2 SYGVKD. The CDR3 spans 15 residues.

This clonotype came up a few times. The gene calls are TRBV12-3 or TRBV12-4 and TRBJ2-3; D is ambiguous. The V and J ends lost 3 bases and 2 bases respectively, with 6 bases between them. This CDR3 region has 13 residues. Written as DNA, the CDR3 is TGTGCCAGCAGTTTGACTCACACAGATACGCAGTATTTT. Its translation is CASSLTHTDTQYF.

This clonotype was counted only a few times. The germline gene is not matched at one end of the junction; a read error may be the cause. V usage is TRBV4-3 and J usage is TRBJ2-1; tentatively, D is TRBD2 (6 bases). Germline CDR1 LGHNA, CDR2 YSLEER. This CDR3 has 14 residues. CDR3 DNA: TGCGCCAGCAGACAAGGAGCGGGTCACAATGAGCAGTTCTTC. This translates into CASRQGAGHNEQFF.

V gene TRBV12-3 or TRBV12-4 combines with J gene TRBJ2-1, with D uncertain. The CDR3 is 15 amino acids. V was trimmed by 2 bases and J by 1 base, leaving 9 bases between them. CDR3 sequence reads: CASSLSWGSYNEQFF. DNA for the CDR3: TGTGCCAGCAGTTTAAGTTGGGGTTCCTACAATGAGCAGTTCTTC.

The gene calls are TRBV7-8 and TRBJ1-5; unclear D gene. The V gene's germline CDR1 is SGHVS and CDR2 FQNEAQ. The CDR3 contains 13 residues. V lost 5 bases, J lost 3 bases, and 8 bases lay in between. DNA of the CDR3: TGTGCCAGCAGCACGCAGCTCAATCAGCCCCAGCATTTT. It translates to CASSTQLNQPQHF.

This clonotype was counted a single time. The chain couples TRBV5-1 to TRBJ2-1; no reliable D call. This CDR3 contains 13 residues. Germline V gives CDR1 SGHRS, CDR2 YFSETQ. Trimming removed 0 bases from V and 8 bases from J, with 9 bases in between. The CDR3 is CASSLGRVDEQFF. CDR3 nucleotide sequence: TGCGCCAGCAGCTTGGGACGGGTTGATGAGCAGTTCTTC.

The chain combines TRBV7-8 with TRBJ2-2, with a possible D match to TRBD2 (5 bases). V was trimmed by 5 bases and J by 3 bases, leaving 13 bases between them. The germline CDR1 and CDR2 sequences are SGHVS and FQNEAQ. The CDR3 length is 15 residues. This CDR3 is CASSLREGYTGELFF. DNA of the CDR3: TGTGCCAGCAGCCTTCGCGAGGGTTACACCGGGGAGCTGTTTTTT.

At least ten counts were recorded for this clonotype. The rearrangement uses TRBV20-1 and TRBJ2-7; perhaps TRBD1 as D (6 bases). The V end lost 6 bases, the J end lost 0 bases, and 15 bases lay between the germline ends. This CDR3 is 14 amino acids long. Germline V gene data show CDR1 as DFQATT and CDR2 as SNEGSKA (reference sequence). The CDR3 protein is CSAKQGPRSYEQYF. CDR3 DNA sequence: TGCAGTGCCAAACAGGGCCCTCGCTCCTACGAGCAGTACTTC.

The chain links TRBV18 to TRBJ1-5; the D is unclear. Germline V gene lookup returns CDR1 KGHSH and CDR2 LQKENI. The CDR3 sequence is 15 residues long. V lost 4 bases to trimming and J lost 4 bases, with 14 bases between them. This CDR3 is CASSQSGQPNQPQHF. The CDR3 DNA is TGTGCCAGCTCACAATCTGGCCAGCCTAATCAGCCCCAGCATTTT.

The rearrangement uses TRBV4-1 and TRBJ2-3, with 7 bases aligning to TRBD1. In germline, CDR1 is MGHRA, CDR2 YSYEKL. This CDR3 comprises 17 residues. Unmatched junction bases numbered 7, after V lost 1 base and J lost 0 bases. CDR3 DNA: TGCGCCAGCAGCCAAGGGGGTAACAGGGGAAGCACAGATACGCAGTATTTT. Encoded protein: CASSQGGNRGSTDTQYF.

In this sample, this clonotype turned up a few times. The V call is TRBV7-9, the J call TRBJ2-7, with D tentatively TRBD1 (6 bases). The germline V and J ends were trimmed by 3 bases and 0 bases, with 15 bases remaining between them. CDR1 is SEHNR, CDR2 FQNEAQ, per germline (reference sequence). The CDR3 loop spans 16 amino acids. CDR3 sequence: CASSFTGMSGSYEQYF. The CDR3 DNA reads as TGTGCCAGCAGCTTTACAGGGATGAGCGGCTCCTACGAGCAGTACTTC.

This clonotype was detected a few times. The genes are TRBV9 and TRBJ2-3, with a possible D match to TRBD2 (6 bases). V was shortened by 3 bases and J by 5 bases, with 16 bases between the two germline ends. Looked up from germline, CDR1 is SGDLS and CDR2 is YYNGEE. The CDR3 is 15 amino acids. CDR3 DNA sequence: TGTGCCAGCAGCGCCTACGGGGGAAAGGGAGATACGCAGTATTTT. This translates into CASSAYGGKGDTQYF.

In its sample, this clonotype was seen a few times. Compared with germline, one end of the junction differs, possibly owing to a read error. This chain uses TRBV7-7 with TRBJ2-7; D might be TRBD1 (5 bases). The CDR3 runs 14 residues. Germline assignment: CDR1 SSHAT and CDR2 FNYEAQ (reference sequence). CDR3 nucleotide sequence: TGTGCTAGCAGCTTAATGGGGCATAGAGACGAGCAGTACTTC. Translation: CASSLMGHRDEQYF.

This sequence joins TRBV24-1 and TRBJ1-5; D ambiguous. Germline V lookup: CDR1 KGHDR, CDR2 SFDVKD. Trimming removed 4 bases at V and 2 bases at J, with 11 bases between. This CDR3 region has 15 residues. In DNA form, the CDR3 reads TGTGCCACCAGTGACTACTCTTCGGGCAATCAGCCCCAGCATTTT. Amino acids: CATSDYSSGNQPQHF.

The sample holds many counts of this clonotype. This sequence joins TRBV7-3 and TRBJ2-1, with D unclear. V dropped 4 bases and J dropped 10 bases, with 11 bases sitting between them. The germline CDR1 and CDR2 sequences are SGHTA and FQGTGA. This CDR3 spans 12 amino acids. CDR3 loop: CASSSELSEQFF. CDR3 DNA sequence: TGTGCCAGCAGCTCCGAGCTGAGCGAGCAGTTCTTC.

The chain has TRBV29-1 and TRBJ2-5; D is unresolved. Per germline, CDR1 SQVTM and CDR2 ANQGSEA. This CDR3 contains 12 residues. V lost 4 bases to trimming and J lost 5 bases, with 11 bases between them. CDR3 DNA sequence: TGCAGCGTTGCAAGTACAGTGGAGACCCAGTACTTC. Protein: CSVASTVETQYF.

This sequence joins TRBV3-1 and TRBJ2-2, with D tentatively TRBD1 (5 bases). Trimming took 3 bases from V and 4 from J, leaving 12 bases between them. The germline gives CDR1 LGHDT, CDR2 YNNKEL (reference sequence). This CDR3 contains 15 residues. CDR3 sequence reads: CASSQSGASTGELFF. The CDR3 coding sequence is TGTGCCAGCAGCCAGAGTGGGGCGAGCACCGGGGAGCTGTTTTTT.

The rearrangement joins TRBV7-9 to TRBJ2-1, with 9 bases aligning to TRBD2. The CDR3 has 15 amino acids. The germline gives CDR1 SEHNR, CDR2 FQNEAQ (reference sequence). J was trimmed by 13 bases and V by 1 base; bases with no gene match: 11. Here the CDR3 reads CASSLGGGAAPLQFF. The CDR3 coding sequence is TGTGCCAGCAGCTTAGGCGGGGGGGCAGCGCCCCTCCAGTTCTTC.

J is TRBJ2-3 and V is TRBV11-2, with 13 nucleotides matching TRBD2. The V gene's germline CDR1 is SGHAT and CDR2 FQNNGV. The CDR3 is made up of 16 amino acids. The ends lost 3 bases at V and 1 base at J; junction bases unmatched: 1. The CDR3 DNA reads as TGTGCCAGCAGCTTCACTAGCGGGGGGGGCACAGATACGCAGTATTTT. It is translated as CASSFTSGGGTDTQYF.

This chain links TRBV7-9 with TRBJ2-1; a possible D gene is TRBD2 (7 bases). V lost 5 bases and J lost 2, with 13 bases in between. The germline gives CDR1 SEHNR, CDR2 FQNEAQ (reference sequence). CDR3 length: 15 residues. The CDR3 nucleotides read TGTGCCAGCAGCGATACAGGGAGGGCCTACAATGAGCAGTTCTTC. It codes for CASSDTGRAYNEQFF.

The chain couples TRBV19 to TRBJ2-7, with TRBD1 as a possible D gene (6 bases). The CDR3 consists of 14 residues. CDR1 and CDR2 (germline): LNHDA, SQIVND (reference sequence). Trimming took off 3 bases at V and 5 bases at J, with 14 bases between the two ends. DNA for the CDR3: TGTGCCAGTAGTATGGGGGCCAGGGACGACGAGCAGTACTTC. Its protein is CASSMGARDDEQYF. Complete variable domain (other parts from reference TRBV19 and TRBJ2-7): DGGITQSPKYLFRKEGQNVTLSCEQNLNHDAMYWYRQDPGQGLRLIYYSQIVNDFQKGDIAEGYSVSREKKESFPLTVTSAQKNPTAFYLCASSMGARDDEQYFGPGTRLTVT.

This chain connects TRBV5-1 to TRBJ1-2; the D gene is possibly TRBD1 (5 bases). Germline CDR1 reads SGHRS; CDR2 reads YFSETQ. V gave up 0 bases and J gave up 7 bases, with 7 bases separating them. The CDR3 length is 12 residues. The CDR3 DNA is TGCGCCAGCAGCTTGGTGGGGGGTGGCTACACCTTC. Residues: CASSLVGGGYTF.

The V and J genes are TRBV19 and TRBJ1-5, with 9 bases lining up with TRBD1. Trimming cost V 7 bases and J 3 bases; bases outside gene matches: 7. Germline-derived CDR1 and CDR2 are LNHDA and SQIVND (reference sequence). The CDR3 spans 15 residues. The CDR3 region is CASTPGQGTNQPQHF. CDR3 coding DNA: TGTGCCAGTACACCGGGACAGGGAACCAATCAGCCCCAGCATTTT. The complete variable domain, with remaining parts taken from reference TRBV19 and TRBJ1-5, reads DGGITQSPKYLFRKEGQNVTLSCEQNLNHDAMYWYRQDPGQGLRLIYYSQIVNDFQKGDIAEGYSVSREKKESFPLTVTSAQKNPTAFYLCASTPGQGTNQPQHFGDGTRLSIL.

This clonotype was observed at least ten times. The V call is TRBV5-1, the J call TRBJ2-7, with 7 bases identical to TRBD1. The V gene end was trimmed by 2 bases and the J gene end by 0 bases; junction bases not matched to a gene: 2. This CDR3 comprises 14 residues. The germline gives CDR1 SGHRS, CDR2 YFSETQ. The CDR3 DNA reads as TGCGCCAGCAGCTTTGAGGGGGCCTCCTACGAGCAGTACTTC. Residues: CASSFEGASYEQYF.

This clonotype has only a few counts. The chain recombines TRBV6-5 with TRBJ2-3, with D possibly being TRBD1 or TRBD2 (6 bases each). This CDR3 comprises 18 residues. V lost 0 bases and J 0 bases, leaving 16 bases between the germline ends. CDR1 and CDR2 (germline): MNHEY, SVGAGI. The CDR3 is CASSYSWGATASTDTQYF. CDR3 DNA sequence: TGTGCCAGCAGTTACTCGTGGGGGGCGACCGCCAGCACAGATACGCAGTATTTT.

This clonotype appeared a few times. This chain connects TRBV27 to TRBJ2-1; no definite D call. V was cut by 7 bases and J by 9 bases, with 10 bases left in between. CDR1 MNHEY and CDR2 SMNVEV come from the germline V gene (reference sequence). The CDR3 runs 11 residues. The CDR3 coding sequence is TGTGCCAGCATCCTTGGTGGTGAGCAGTTCTTC. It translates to CASILGGEQFF.

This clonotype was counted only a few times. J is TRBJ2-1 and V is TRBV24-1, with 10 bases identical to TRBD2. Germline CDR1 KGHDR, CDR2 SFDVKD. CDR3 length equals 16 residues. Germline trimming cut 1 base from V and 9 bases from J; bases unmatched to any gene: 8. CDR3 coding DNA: TGTGCCACCAGTGATTTACAGCGGGAGGGCCGGGGTGAGCAGTTCTTC. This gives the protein CATSDLQREGRGEQFF.